These 29 T cell receptor beta chains share one sample of origin, sequenced in a study of blood T cell repertoires in COVID-19. The method was immunoSEQ multiplex PCR; TCRdb's version includes in-frame clones alone and lacks a portion of them. Of 310,000 or so clones listed, over 75% are singletons. The sequencing input was PBMCs or T cells enriched from blood (not recorded which). These receptors all stem from a woman in her 30s who had recovered from COVID-19.

This clone was observed a single time. The rearrangement joins TRBV4-3 to TRBJ1-4; TRBD1 aligns across 7 bases. CDR1 LGHNA and CDR2 YSLEER come from the germline V gene. V shed 6 bases and J 2 bases; nucleotides not matched to a gene: 6. This CDR3 has 15 residues. The CDR3 protein is CASRTGQVTNEKLFF. CDR3 sequence (DNA): TGCGCCAGCAGGACAGGACAGGTTACTAATGAAAAACTGTTTTTT.

This chain connects TRBV7-2 to TRBJ2-7, with D uncertain. CDR1 is SGHTA and CDR2 is FQGNSA in the germline V gene. V was clipped by 0 bases and J by 2 bases, with 8 bases between them. The length of the CDR3 is 14 residues. The CDR3 loop is CASSLAPLPYEQYF. The CDR3 nucleotides read TGTGCCAGCAGCTTAGCTCCCCTCCCCTACGAGCAGTACTTC.

The chain carries TRBV4-1 and TRBJ1-6, with D perhaps matching TRBD1 (6 bases). Between the trimmed V and J ends, which lost 0 bases and 7 bases, there was a span of 13 bases. Germline-derived CDR1 and CDR2 are MGHRA and YSYEKL. The CDR3 has 16 amino acids. The CDR3 protein is CASSQDRAGANSPLHF. In nucleotides, the CDR3 is TGCGCCAGCAGCCAAGATCGAGCGGGGGCGAATTCACCCCTCCACTTT.

The chain carries TRBV3-1 (or the pseudogene TRBV3-2) and TRBJ2-7, with 7 bases that match TRBD2. Germline V gene data show CDR1 as LGHDT and CDR2 as YNNKEL (reference sequence). V shed 0 bases and J 2 bases; nucleotides not matched to a gene: 7. This CDR3 is built from 16 residues. The DNA for the CDR3 is TGTGCCAGCAGCCAAGAGAGGGGCGGGGGAACCTACGAGCAGTACTTC. Translated: CASSQERGGGTYEQYF.

The chain combines TRBV25-1 with TRBJ1-6, with D uncertain. CDR3 length equals 13 residues. V gave up 7 bases and J gave up 4 bases, with 8 bases separating them. Germline V gene sequence: CDR1 MGHDK, CDR2 SYGVNS. CDR3 in amino acids: CASNQIYNSPLHF. CDR3 bases: TGTGCCAGCAATCAGATTTATAATTCACCCCTCCACTTT.

CDR3 sequence reads: CASSQTGFSEAFF. The CDR3 coding sequence is TGCGCCAGCAGCCAAACAGGGTTCTCTGAAGCTTTCTTT. The chain joins TRBV4-3 to TRBJ1-1, with TRBD1 as a possible D gene (6 bases). The length of the CDR3 is 13 residues. Looked up from germline, CDR1 is LGHNA and CDR2 is YSLEER. Trimming cost V 2 bases and J 6 bases, with 10 bases left between them.

This chain joins TRBV19 and TRBJ2-7, with D maybe TRBD1 (6 bases). Trimming removed 5 bases at V and 1 base at J, with 9 bases between. CDR3 length: 13 amino acids. CDR1 and CDR2 from the germline V gene are LNHDA and SQIVND (reference sequence). This CDR3 reads CASSAGQSYEQYF. The CDR3 DNA follows: TGTGCCAGTAGTGCCGGACAGTCCTACGAGCAGTACTTC.

The chain is built from TRBV5-1 and TRBJ1-5, with 7 positions matching TRBD1. CDR3 length: 15 residues. V dropped 0 bases and J dropped 5; count of bases not matched to a gene: 5. Germline V gene sequence: CDR1 SGHRS, CDR2 YFSETQ. CDR3 in amino acids: CASSLEGASYQPQHF. The CDR3 DNA reads TGCGCCAGCAGCTTGGAGGGGGCGAGTTATCAGCCCCAGCATTTT. The full variable domain, its missing parts supplied by reference TRBV5-1 and TRBJ1-5, is KAGVTQTPRYLIKTRGQQVTLSCSPISGHRSVSWYQQTPGQGLQFLFEYFSETQRNKGNFPGRFSGRQFSNSRSEMNVSTLELGDSALYLCASSLEGASYQPQHFGDGTRLSIL.

The genes are TRBV4-3 and TRBJ2-1; TRBD2 is a possible D gene (6 bases). Looked up from germline, CDR1 is LGHNA and CDR2 is YSLEER. V lost 4 bases and J lost 9, with 13 bases in between. The CDR3 consists of 13 residues. CDR3 residues: CASSRGAGGEQFF. The CDR3 nucleotides read TGCGCCAGCAGCCGGGGAGCGGGTGGTGAGCAGTTCTTC.

This clone was found many times. This chain links TRBV18 with TRBJ2-7, with D perhaps matching TRBD1 (7 bases). V shed 3 bases and J shed 2 bases, with 14 bases lying between them. The CDR3 spans 15 residues. Germline CDR1 reads KGHSH; CDR2 reads LQKENI. CDR3 amino acids: CASSPAQGGPYEQYF. The CDR3 DNA sequence: TGTGCCAGCTCACCGGCCCAGGGGGGCCCCTACGAGCAGTACTTC.

This chain joins TRBV7-2 and TRBJ2-2; D is unclear. V was cut by 7 bases and J by 4 bases, with 16 bases left in between. In germline, CDR1 is SGHTA, CDR2 FQGNSA. This CDR3 comprises 15 residues. In DNA form, the CDR3 reads TGTGCCAGCACCCAGAATCTCTTATCCACCGGGGAGCTGTTTTTT. It encodes CASTQNLLSTGELFF.

The rearrangement links TRBV7-8 to TRBJ2-5; TRBD2 might be the D (5 bases). V gave up 6 bases and J gave up 3 bases, with 5 bases separating them. This CDR3 has 11 residues. The germline V gene encodes CDR1 SGHVS and CDR2 FQNEAQ. The CDR3 sequence is CASRTKETQYF. CDR3 nucleotide sequence: TGTGCCAGCAGGACTAAAGAGACCCAGTACTTC.

This chain connects TRBV4-1 to TRBJ2-1, with D possibly matching TRBD1 (5 bases). Trimming took off 0 bases at V and 6 bases at J, with 15 bases between the two ends. In germline, CDR1 is MGHRA, CDR2 YSYEKL. The CDR3 contains 16 residues. CDR3 DNA sequence: TGCGCCAGCAGCCAAGATTGGGCAGGGTCCGGCAATGAGCAGTTCTTC. Its protein is CASSQDWAGSGNEQFF.

This chain connects TRBV7-3 to TRBJ1-6, with 8 positions matching TRBD1. This CDR3 is built from 14 residues. Germline lookup yields CDR1 SGHTA and CDR2 FQGTGA. With V trimmed by 2 bases and J by 9 bases, 3 bases remained unmatched. CDR3 region: CASSLQGAGSPLHF. The CDR3 DNA is TGTGCCAGCAGCTTACAGGGGGCGGGTTCACCCCTCCACTTT.

The chain joins TRBV30 to TRBJ2-2; 9 bases agree with TRBD1. The ends lost 3 bases at V and 6 bases at J; junction bases unmatched: 8. The CDR3 extends over 15 amino acids. Germline V gene sequence: CDR1 GTSNPN, CDR2 SVGIG (reference sequence). The CDR3 reads CAWRLTGGVAGELFF. CDR3 bases: TGTGCCTGGAGGCTTACAGGGGGCGTCGCCGGGGAGCTGTTTTTT.

This clone appeared a single time. The chain has TRBV7-3 and TRBJ2-7; possible D gene TRBD1, 6 bases. The CDR3 is 13 amino acids. V was trimmed by 5 bases and J by 9 bases, leaving 17 bases between them. CDR1 and CDR2 (germline): SGHTA, FQGTGA. CDR3 protein: CASSRHDTGWQYF. CDR3 nucleotides: TGTGCCAGCAGCCGACATGACACAGGGTGGCAGTACTTC.

The rearrangement links TRBV18 to TRBJ2-1; TRBD1 aligns across 7 bases. Germline-derived CDR1 and CDR2 are KGHSH and LQKENI. V gave up 8 bases and J gave up 2 bases; unmatched junction bases: 6. The CDR3 sequence is 14 residues long. CDR3 protein: CASRQDRTYNEQFF. CDR3 in DNA: TGTGCCAGCCGCCAGGACAGGACCTACAATGAGCAGTTCTTC.

This clone was detected a few times. CDR3 sequence reads: CASSLSGTSYYGYTF. The DNA for the CDR3 is TGTGCCAGCAGTCTATCCGGGACAAGCTACTATGGCTACACCTTC. This chain connects TRBV6-5 to TRBJ1-2; possibly TRBD1 for D (6 bases). This CDR3 has 15 amino acids. Trimming shortened V by 5 bases and J by 3 bases, and 16 bases separated the two germline ends. Germline-derived CDR1 and CDR2 are MNHEY and SVGAGI.

J is TRBJ2-7 and V is TRBV28, with 7 bases identical to TRBD1. The V gene end was trimmed by 7 bases and the J gene end by 3 bases; junction bases not matched to a gene: 9. CDR1 and CDR2 (germline): MDHEN, SYDVKM. The CDR3 runs to 14 residues. CDR3: CASTETGPVYEQYF. CDR3 in DNA: TGTGCCAGCACCGAGACAGGGCCAGTCTACGAGCAGTACTTC. Full variable domain (outside the CDR3, taken from reference TRBV28 and TRBJ2-7): DVKVTQSSRYLVKRTGEKVFLECVQDMDHENMFWYRQDPGLGLRLIYFSYDVKMKEKGDIPEGYSVSREKKERFSLILESASTNQTSMYLCASTETGPVYEQYFGPGTRLTVT.

The chain combines TRBV3-1 (or the pseudogene TRBV3-2) with TRBJ2-2; a weak D match, TRBD1 (5 bases). CDR1 is LGHDT and CDR2 is YNNKEL in the germline V gene (reference sequence). Trimming shortened V by 5 bases and J by 3 bases, and 10 bases separated the two germline ends. The CDR3 totals 14 residues. The CDR3 spells CASSITGDTGELFF. The CDR3 DNA is TGTGCCAGCAGCATTACAGGTGACACCGGGGAGCTGTTTTTT.

The chain links TRBV14 to TRBJ1-2; D is unclear. The germline gives CDR1 SGHDN, CDR2 FVKESK. The CDR3 totals 13 residues. The V end lost 0 bases, the J end lost 2 bases, and 4 bases lay between the germline ends. The CDR3 nucleotides are TGTGCCAGCAGCCAAGAGGAGAACTATGGCTACACCTTC. Its protein product is CASSQEENYGYTF.

This sequence joins TRBV7-2 and TRBJ2-6; TRBD2 matches 11 bases. Germline CDR1 reads SGHTA; CDR2 reads FQGNSA. The J segment lost 4 bases and the V segment lost 5 bases, leaving 13 bases of the junction unmatched. This CDR3 contains 19 residues. The CDR3 loop is CASSPSPGLAAGGANVLTF. The CDR3 nucleotides read TGTGCCAGCAGCCCTTCGCCGGGACTAGCGGCCGGCGGGGCCAACGTCCTGACTTTC.

The chain combines TRBV7-8 with TRBJ2-5; 12 bases agree with TRBD2. This CDR3 is built from 15 residues. In germline, CDR1 is SGHVS, CDR2 FQNEAQ. The J segment lost 5 bases and the V segment lost 0 bases, leaving 1 base of the junction unmatched. CDR3 DNA: TGTGCCAGCAGCTTAGCTCTAGCGGGAGGGGAGACCCAGTACTTC. Its protein product is CASSLALAGGETQYF.

V is TRBV6-2 or TRBV6-3 and J is TRBJ1-5; TRBD1 agrees at 10 bases. The CDR3 totals 16 residues. Germline CDR1 and CDR2: MNHEY and SVGEGT. Losses at the gene ends were 5 bases for V and 3 bases for J; bases not matched to a gene: 7. The CDR3 protein is CASSPRGQGTNQPQHF. The CDR3 DNA sequence: TGTGCCAGCAGTCCCAGGGGACAGGGGACCAATCAGCCCCAGCATTTT.

V usage is TRBV7-9 and J usage is TRBJ2-7; 8 nucleotides agree with TRBD1. The germline V gene encodes CDR1 SEHNR and CDR2 FQNEAQ (reference sequence). J gave up 6 bases and V 6 bases, and 13 bases lay outside the gene matches. The CDR3 has 15 amino acids. The CDR3 region has the DNA TGTGCCAGCAGTCCCGGACAGGGCAAACGGTTCGAGCAGTACTTC. Its translation is CASSPGQGKRFEQYF.

The chain links TRBV27 to TRBJ2-2; D is perhaps TRBD1 (5 bases). The V and J ends lost 2 bases and 5 bases respectively, with 12 bases between them. This CDR3 is 15 amino acids long. Germline V CDR1 and CDR2: MNHEY, SMNVEV (reference sequence). The CDR3 nucleotides are TGTGCCAGCAGTTTAGAAAGGGGTGGTACCGGGGAGCTGTTTTTT. This encodes CASSLERGGTGELFF.

Here the CDR3 reads CASSVGGAGEQYF. As DNA, the CDR3 is TGTGCCAGCAGCGTAGGGGGAGCCGGCGAGCAGTACTTC. The chain recombines TRBV9 with TRBJ2-7; maybe TRBD2 (5 bases). The V end was cut by 0 bases, the J end by 6 bases, with 10 bases between. Looked up from germline, CDR1 is SGDLS and CDR2 is YYNGEE. This CDR3 comprises 13 residues. Together with reference TRBV9 and TRBJ2-7, the CDR3 gives the full variable domain: DSGVTQTPKHLITATGQRVTLRCSPRSGDLSVYWYQQSLDQGLQFLIQYYNGEERAKGNILERFSAQQFPDLHSELNLSSLELGDSALYFCASSVGGAGEQYFGPGTRLTVT.

This clone was seen only a few times. V usage is TRBV7-9 and J usage is TRBJ2-3; 12 positions agree with TRBD2. CDR3 size: 17 residues. Trimming took 6 bases from V and 2 from J; bases not matched to a gene: 9. From germline, CDR1 is SEHNR and CDR2 FQNEAQ (reference sequence). Written as DNA, the CDR3 is TGTGCCAGCAGACGGGCCCTAGCGGGAGGGCCCACAGATACGCAGTATTTT. As protein: CASRRALAGGPTDTQYF.

The chain has TRBV29-1 and TRBJ1-1, with D perhaps TRBD1 (5 bases). Germline loops: CDR1 SQVTM, CDR2 ANQGSEA. V gave up 4 bases and J gave up 5 bases, with 11 bases separating them. CDR3 length equals 12 residues. CDR3 nucleotides: TGCAGCGTTGGGGGACTGGGGACTGAAGCTTTCTTT. As protein: CSVGGLGTEAFF.